This is a list of T cell receptor beta chains from one sample in a study of regulatory T cells in long-lasting Graves disease. One entry per CDR3 protein results from TCRdb running MiXCR on the multiplex PCR reads. This table holds approximately 350,000 distinct CDR3 sequences, less than 30% found once. This specimen consisted of peripheral blood mononuclear cells (PBMCs), obtained when the disease was refractory, from a patient treated with antithyroid drugs. These receptor sequences come from a woman in her forties with Graves disease. Each CDR3 is given with its conserved first and last residue. D genes are given only for firm matches.

CDR3 protein: CSARAQVVGEQFF
D gene: .
V gene: TRBV20-1
J gene: TRBJ2-1

CDR3 protein: CSAREGEAKNIQYF
D gene: .
V gene: TRBV20-1
J gene: TRBJ2-4

CDR3 protein: CASSSPGQGASEAFF
D gene: TRBD1
V gene: TRBV11-2
J gene: TRBJ1-1

CDR3 protein: CATQEVAYEQYF
D gene: .
V gene: TRBV5-1
J gene: TRBJ2-7

CDR3 protein: CASSPPGHSSNQPQHF
D gene: .
V gene: TRBV7-9
J gene: TRBJ1-5

CDR3 protein: CASSRSERSYNEQFF
D gene: .
V gene: TRBV28
J gene: TRBJ2-1

CDR3 protein: CVSSLNYEQYF
D gene: .
V gene: TRBV12-3/TRBV12-4
J gene: TRBJ2-7

CDR3 protein: CSVRSDNEKLFF
D gene: .
V gene: TRBV29-1
J gene: TRBJ1-4

CDR3 protein: CASSPTTNEQFF
D gene: .
V gene: TRBV27
J gene: TRBJ2-1

CDR3 protein: CASSESGTNSPLHF
D gene: .
V gene: TRBV6-4
J gene: TRBJ1-6

CDR3 protein: CASSHALLAGGRETQYF
D gene: TRBD2
V gene: TRBV7-2
J gene: TRBJ2-5

CDR3 protein: CASSVAKEGTYGYTF
D gene: .
V gene: TRBV9
J gene: TRBJ1-2

CDR3 protein: CSAFFLRGLAHEQYF
D gene: TRBD2
V gene: TRBV20-1
J gene: TRBJ2-7

CDR3 protein: CASSLQGANDSPLHF
D gene: TRBD1
V gene: TRBV12-3/TRBV12-4
J gene: TRBJ1-6

CDR3 protein: CASSSTGDRRFYNEQFF
D gene: .
V gene: TRBV11-2
J gene: TRBJ2-1

CDR3 protein: CASSPGGRISSSYNEQFF
D gene: TRBD2
V gene: TRBV28
J gene: TRBJ2-1

CDR3 protein: CASSQGGGQNDF
D gene: .
V gene: TRBV14
J gene: TRBJ2-5

CDR3 protein: CASSFRDGRRRAEAFF
D gene: .
V gene: TRBV12-3/TRBV12-4
J gene: TRBJ1-1

CDR3 protein: CASSLGHRDQPQHF
D gene: .
V gene: TRBV13
J gene: TRBJ1-5

CDR3 protein: CSVAGYRAGELFF
D gene: .
V gene: TRBV29-1
J gene: TRBJ2-2

CDR3 protein: CASSLTLGQAQHF
D gene: .
V gene: TRBV7-9
J gene: TRBJ1-5

CDR3 protein: CASSFKPKETQYF
D gene: .
V gene: TRBV7-3
J gene: TRBJ2-5

CDR3 protein: CASSLKTGVAQYF
D gene: .
V gene: TRBV11-2
J gene: TRBJ2-5

CDR3 protein: CASGTGLGNEKLFF
D gene: .
V gene: TRBV2
J gene: TRBJ1-4

CDR3 protein: CSARDSGTATEAFF
D gene: .
V gene: TRBV20-1
J gene: TRBJ1-1

CDR3 protein: CSARDRGYGVWPHEKLFF
D gene: .
V gene: TRBV20-1
J gene: TRBJ1-4

CDR3 protein: CAISDSILAGGRERTGELFF
D gene: TRBD2
V gene: TRBV6-1
J gene: TRBJ2-2

CDR3 protein: CASSLEQAAGELFF
D gene: .
V gene: TRBV12-3/TRBV12-4
J gene: TRBJ2-2

CDR3 protein: CASRPSLKQGTGGYTF
D gene: .
V gene: TRBV27
J gene: TRBJ1-2

CDR3 protein: CASSPSDSNQPQHF
D gene: .
V gene: TRBV18
J gene: TRBJ1-5

CDR3 protein: CASRERGGLAGPYNEQFF
D gene: TRBD2
V gene: TRBV28
J gene: TRBJ2-1